The clone carrying this T cell receptor (beta chain) was recorded once. One end of the junction does not line up with germline, which may come from a read error. The sample comes from a study of tumor-infiltrating lymphocytes in primary liver carcinoma. Out of unsorted whole blood came the blood RNA, and germline DNA was extracted as well. TCR beta cDNA came from approximately 540 ng total RNA, primed with a constant-region primer. Sequencing libraries for TCR beta derived from three nested multiplex PCR rounds that used slightly modified ARM-PCR. TCRdb ran MiXCR on the multiplex PCR reads and lists one entry per CDR3 protein. The repertoire holds roughly 330,000 distinct CDR3 sequences, with approximately 65% as singletons. Sequencing was performed on peripheral blood. This clonotype originated in a man between 40 and 49 years old with primary liver carcinoma and hepatitis B virus infection.

The CDR3: CASSGLAGGGIVAEAQYF. The DNA of the CDR3 is TGCGCCAGCAGCGGACTAGCGGGAGGAGGTATTGTGGCAGAGGCCCAGTACTTC. This rearrangement joins TRBV6-6 to TRBJ2-5; TRBD2 matches 14 bases. The CDR3 runs to 18 residues. Germline CDR1 is MNHNY and CDR2 is SVGAGI (reference sequence).